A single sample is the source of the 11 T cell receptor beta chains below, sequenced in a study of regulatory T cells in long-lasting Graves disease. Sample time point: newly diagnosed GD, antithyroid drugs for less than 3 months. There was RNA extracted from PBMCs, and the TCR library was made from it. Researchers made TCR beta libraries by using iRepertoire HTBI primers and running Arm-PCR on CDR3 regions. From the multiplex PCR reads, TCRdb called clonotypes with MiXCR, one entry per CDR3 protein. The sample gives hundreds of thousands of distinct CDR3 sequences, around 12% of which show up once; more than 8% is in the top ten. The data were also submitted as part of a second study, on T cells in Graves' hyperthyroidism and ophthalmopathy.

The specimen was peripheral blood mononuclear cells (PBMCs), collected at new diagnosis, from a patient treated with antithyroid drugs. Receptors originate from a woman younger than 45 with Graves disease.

CDR3 region: CATSRPGGTPDTQYF. CDR3 nucleotides: TGTGCCACCAGCAGACCGGGAGGGACCCCAGATACGCAGTATTTT. The V call is TRBV15, the J call TRBJ2-3; 8 nucleotides agree with TRBD2. Germline CDR1 is LNHNV and CDR2 is YYDKDF (reference sequence). V lost 2 bases, J lost 4 bases, and 5 bases stayed unmatched. The CDR3 has 15 residues.

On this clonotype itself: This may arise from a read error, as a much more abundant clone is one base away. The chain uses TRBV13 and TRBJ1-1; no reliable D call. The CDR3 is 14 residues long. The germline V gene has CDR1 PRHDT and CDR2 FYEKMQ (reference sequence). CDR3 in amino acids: CASSSQRAYTEACF. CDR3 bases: TGTGCCAGCAGCTCGCAACGTGCCTACACTGAAGCTTGCTTT.

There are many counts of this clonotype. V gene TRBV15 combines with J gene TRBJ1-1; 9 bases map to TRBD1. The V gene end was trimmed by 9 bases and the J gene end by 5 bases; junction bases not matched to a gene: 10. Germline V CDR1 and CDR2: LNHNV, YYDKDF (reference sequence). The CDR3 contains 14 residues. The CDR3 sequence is CATTLSGTGTEAFF. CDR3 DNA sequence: TGTGCCACTACTCTTAGCGGGACAGGGACTGAAGCTTTCTTT.

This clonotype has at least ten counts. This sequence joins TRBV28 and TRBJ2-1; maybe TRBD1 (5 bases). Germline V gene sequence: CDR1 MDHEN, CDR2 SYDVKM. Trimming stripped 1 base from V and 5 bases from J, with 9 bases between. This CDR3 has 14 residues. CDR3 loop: CASSLLQDHNEQFF. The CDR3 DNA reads TGTGCCAGCAGTTTATTACAGGACCACAATGAGCAGTTCTTC.

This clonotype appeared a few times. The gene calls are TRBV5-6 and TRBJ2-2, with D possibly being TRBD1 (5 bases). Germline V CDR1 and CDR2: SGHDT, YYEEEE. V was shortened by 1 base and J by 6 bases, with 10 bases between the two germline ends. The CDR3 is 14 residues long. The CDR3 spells CASSLLVGAGELFF. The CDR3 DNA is TGTGCCAGCAGCTTGCTCGTAGGGGCCGGGGAGCTGTTTTTT.

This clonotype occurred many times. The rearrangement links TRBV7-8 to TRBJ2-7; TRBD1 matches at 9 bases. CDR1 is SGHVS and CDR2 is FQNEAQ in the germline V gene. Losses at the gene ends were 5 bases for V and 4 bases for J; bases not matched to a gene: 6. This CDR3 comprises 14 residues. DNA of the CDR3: TGTGCCAGCAGCGAGGGAGGACAGGGGTACGAGCAGTACTTC. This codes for CASSEGGQGYEQYF.

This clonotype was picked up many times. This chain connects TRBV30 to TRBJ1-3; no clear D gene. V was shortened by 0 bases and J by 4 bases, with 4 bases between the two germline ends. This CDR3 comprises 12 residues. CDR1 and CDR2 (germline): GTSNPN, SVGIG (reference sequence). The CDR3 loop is CAWSVSGNTIYF. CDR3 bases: TGTGCCTGGAGTGTATCCGGAAACACCATATATTTT.

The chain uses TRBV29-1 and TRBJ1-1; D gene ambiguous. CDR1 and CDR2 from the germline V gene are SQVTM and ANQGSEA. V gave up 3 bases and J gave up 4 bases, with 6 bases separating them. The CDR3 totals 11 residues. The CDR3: CSVEPSTEAFF. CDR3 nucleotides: TGCAGCGTTGAGCCCTCCACTGAAGCTTTCTTT.

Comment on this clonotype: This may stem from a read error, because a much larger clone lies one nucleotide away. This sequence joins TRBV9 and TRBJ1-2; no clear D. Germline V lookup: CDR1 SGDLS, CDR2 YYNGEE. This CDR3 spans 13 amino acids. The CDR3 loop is CASSQRTNYGYAF. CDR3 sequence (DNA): TGTGCCAGCAGCCAGAGGACCAACTATGGCTACGCCTTC.

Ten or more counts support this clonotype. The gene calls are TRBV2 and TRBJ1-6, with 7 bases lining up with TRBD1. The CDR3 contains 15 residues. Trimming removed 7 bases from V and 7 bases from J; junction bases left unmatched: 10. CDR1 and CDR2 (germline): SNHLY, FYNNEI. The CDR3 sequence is CASTPDRVRNSPLHF. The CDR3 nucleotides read TGTGCCAGCACCCCCGACAGGGTGCGGAATTCACCCCTCCACTTT.

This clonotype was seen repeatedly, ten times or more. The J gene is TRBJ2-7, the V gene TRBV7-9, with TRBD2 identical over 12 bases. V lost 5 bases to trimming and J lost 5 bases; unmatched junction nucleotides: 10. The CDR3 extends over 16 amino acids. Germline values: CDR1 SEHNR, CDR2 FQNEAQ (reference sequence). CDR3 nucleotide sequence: TGTGCCAGCAGCGGAGAGACTAGCGGGAGAACCCACGAGCAGTACTTC. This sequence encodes CASSGETSGRTHEQYF.